Listed below are T cell receptor beta chains from one sample, sequenced in a study of T cells in Graves' hyperthyroidism and ophthalmopathy. TCRdb processed the multiplex PCR reads anew with MiXCR; each CDR3 protein has one entry. The table records about 360,000 distinct CDR3 sequences, about 14% of them present only once. Sample: blood. The receptors were gathered from a man aged 30 to 39 with Graves' hyperthyroidism that later progressed to Graves' ophthalmopathy. Each CDR3 is given with its conserved first and last residue. A D gene is named only where the DNA matches it firmly. A clone size is listed for some rows: how often the clone was seen (once, few, many), or a class if it is expanded.

j_gene: TRBJ1-1
abundance: NA
v_gene: TRBV5-4
d_gene: NA
CDR3aa: CASSLVGGLTEAFF
CDR3nt: TGTGCCAGCAGCTTGGTGGGGGGTTTAACTGAAGCTTTCTTT

j_gene: TRBJ1-2
abundance: many
v_gene: TRBV10-2
d_gene: NA
CDR3aa: CASSEITAAEGYTF
CDR3nt: TGCGCCAGCAGTGAGATTACTGCAGCTGAGGGCTACACCTTC

j_gene: TRBJ2-4
abundance: many
v_gene: TRBV11-2
d_gene: NA
CDR3aa: CASSFFRGSNIQYF
CDR3nt: TGTGCCAGCAGCTTTTTCAGGGGATCCAACATTCAGTACTTC

j_gene: TRBJ2-3
abundance: few
v_gene: TRBV9
d_gene: NA
CDR3aa: CASSVGQPATDTQYF
CDR3nt: TGTGCCAGCAGCGTAGGACAGCCAGCCACAGATACGCAGTATTTT

j_gene: TRBJ1-1
abundance: many
v_gene: TRBV18
d_gene: TRBD1
CDR3aa: CASSPRGTGVMGTEAFF
CDR3nt: TGTGCCAGCTCACCAAGGGGGACAGGGGTTATGGGCACTGAAGCTTTCTTT

j_gene: TRBJ1-2
abundance: few
v_gene: TRBV28
d_gene: TRBD1
CDR3aa: CASSPNTGGHGYTF
CDR3nt: TGTGCCAGCAGTCCCAATACAGGGGGCCATGGCTACACCTTC

j_gene: TRBJ2-7
abundance: NA
v_gene: TRBV4-2
d_gene: NA
CDR3aa: CASSQEAQGVEQYF
CDR3nt: TGTGCCAGCAGCCAAGAGGCTCAGGGCGTCGAGCAGTACTTC

j_gene: TRBJ2-1
abundance: many
v_gene: TRBV5-1
d_gene: NA
CDR3aa: CASSLGSISGYNEQFF
CDR3nt: TGCGCCAGCAGCTTGGGGTCAATCTCTGGGTACAATGAGCAGTTCTTC

j_gene: TRBJ2-1
abundance: NA
v_gene: TRBV6-2/TRBV6-3
d_gene: NA
CDR3aa: CASSYENYGNEQFF
CDR3nt: TGTGCCAGCAGTTACGAGAACTACGGCAATGAGCAGTTCTTC

j_gene: TRBJ1-2
abundance: NA
v_gene: TRBV7-2
d_gene: NA
CDR3aa: CASSLRGEVYGYTF
CDR3nt: TGTGCCAGCAGCTTACGGGGGGAAGTCTATGGCTACACCTTC

j_gene: TRBJ2-4
abundance: few
v_gene: TRBV7-9
d_gene: NA
CDR3aa: CASSSLETGGDIQYF
CDR3nt: TGTGCCAGCAGCTCCCTTGAGACAGGAGGAGACATTCAGTACTTC

j_gene: TRBJ1-2
abundance: NA
v_gene: TRBV6-1
d_gene: NA
CDR3aa: CASSEGGTDYGYTF
CDR3nt: TGTGCCAGCAGTGAAGGCGGGACGGACTATGGCTACACCTTC

j_gene: TRBJ2-1
abundance: many
v_gene: TRBV7-9
d_gene: NA
CDR3aa: CASSFRGDEQFF
CDR3nt: TGTGCCAGCAGCTTCAGGGGAGATGAGCAGTTCTTC

j_gene: TRBJ2-3
abundance: many
v_gene: TRBV11-2
d_gene: NA
CDR3aa: CASSLQSDTQYF
CDR3nt: TGTGCCAGCAGCTTACAGTCAGATACGCAGTATTTT

j_gene: TRBJ2-3
abundance: many
v_gene: TRBV20-1
d_gene: NA
CDR3aa: CSASGGSAQGTDTQYF
CDR3nt: TGCAGTGCTAGTGGGGGTAGCGCTCAGGGCACAGATACGCAGTATTTT

j_gene: TRBJ2-7
abundance: many
v_gene: TRBV2
d_gene: TRBD1
CDR3aa: CASSRTGGNPPYEQYF
CDR3nt: TGTGCCAGCAGTCGTACAGGGGGAAATCCCCCCTACGAGCAGTACTTC

j_gene: TRBJ1-1
abundance: many
v_gene: TRBV12-3/TRBV12-4
d_gene: NA
CDR3aa: CASSFGTGREAFF
CDR3nt: TGTGCCAGCAGTTTTGGTACGGGACGGGAAGCTTTCTTT

j_gene: TRBJ2-3
abundance: NA
v_gene: TRBV5-4
d_gene: NA
CDR3aa: CASSPGWGTDTQYF
CDR3nt: TGTGCCAGCAGCCCGGGATGGGGCACAGATACGCAGTATTTT

j_gene: TRBJ1-2
abundance: few
v_gene: TRBV28
d_gene: TRBD1
CDR3aa: CASSSPGTGGTYGYTF
CDR3nt: TGTGCCAGCAGTTCCCCCGGGACAGGCGGTACCTATGGCTACACCTTC

j_gene: TRBJ1-2
abundance: NA
v_gene: TRBV3-1
d_gene: TRBD1
CDR3aa: CASSQSLTGGNGYTF
CDR3nt: TGTGCCAGCAGCCAATCATTAACAGGGGGCAATGGCTACACCTTC

j_gene: TRBJ2-7
abundance: few
v_gene: TRBV12-3/TRBV12-4
d_gene: NA
CDR3aa: CASSYLIPASYEQYF
CDR3nt: TGTGCCAGCAGCTACCTTATCCCCGCGTCCTACGAGCAGTACTTC

j_gene: TRBJ1-4
abundance: NA
v_gene: TRBV30
d_gene: NA
CDR3aa: CAWSPLDRMATNEKLFF
CDR3nt: TGTGCCTGGAGTCCCTTAGACAGGATGGCAACTAATGAAAAACTGTTTTTT

j_gene: TRBJ1-2
abundance: few
v_gene: TRBV15
d_gene: NA
CDR3aa: CATSRSDRQINGYTF
CDR3nt: TGTGCCACCAGCAGATCGGACAGACAAATAAATGGCTACACCTTC

j_gene: TRBJ1-2
abundance: NA
v_gene: TRBV6-6
d_gene: NA
CDR3aa: CASSYSAQGFNYGYTF
CDR3nt: TGTGCCAGCAGTTACTCGGCCCAGGGGTTTAACTATGGCTACACCTTC

j_gene: TRBJ2-2
abundance: many
v_gene: TRBV28
d_gene: NA
CDR3aa: CASSSADSGGTGELFF
CDR3nt: TGTGCCAGCAGTTCCGCGGACAGCGGAGGGACCGGGGAGCTGTTTTTT

j_gene: TRBJ1-1
abundance: many
v_gene: TRBV12-5
d_gene: NA
CDR3aa: CASGLNTEAFF
CDR3nt: TGTGCTAGTGGCTTGAACACTGAAGCTTTCTTT

j_gene: TRBJ2-1
abundance: many
v_gene: TRBV28
d_gene: NA
CDR3aa: CASGRGRGTYNEQFF
CDR3nt: TGTGCCAGCGGAAGAGGTAGGGGGACCTACAATGAGCAGTTCTTC

j_gene: TRBJ1-1
abundance: many
v_gene: TRBV3-1
d_gene: TRBD1
CDR3aa: CASSHAGQGFSGEAFF
CDR3nt: TGTGCCAGCAGCCACGCGGGACAGGGCTTTTCAGGTGAAGCTTTCTTT

j_gene: TRBJ2-1
abundance: many
v_gene: TRBV3-1
d_gene: TRBD2
CDR3aa: CASSPFLAGGYNEQFF
CDR3nt: TGTGCCAGCAGCCCCTTTTTGGCGGGGGGCTACAATGAGCAGTTCTTC

j_gene: TRBJ2-3
abundance: few
v_gene: TRBV19
d_gene: TRBD2
CDR3aa: CASSIAAGSTDTQYF
CDR3nt: TGTGCCAGTAGTATAGCAGCGGGAAGCACAGATACGCAGTATTTT

j_gene: TRBJ1-5
abundance: many
v_gene: TRBV6-1
d_gene: NA
CDR3aa: CASSEARRGFYSNQPQHF
CDR3nt: TGTGCCAGCAGTGAAGCGAGAAGGGGGTTTTATAGCAATCAGCCCCAGCATTTT

j_gene: TRBJ2-7
abundance: many
v_gene: TRBV7-9
d_gene: TRBD1
CDR3aa: CASSFQGTVSYEQYF
CDR3nt: TGTGCCAGCAGCTTCCAAGGGACAGTGTCGTACGAGCAGTACTTC

j_gene: TRBJ2-3
abundance: NA
v_gene: TRBV29-1
d_gene: NA
CDR3aa: CSVGQAGTDTQYF
CDR3nt: TGCAGCGTTGGGCAAGCGGGCACAGATACGCAGTATTTT

j_gene: TRBJ2-5
abundance: many
v_gene: TRBV15
d_gene: NA
CDR3aa: CATSRDSETQYF
CDR3nt: TGTGCCACCAGCAGAGATTCGGAGACCCAGTACTTC

j_gene: TRBJ2-1
abundance: NA
v_gene: TRBV4-1
d_gene: TRBD2
CDR3aa: CASSRIAGSGYNEQFF
CDR3nt: TGCGCCAGCAGCCGCATAGCGGGGAGTGGCTACAATGAGCAGTTCTTC

j_gene: TRBJ1-3
abundance: NA
v_gene: TRBV4-3
d_gene: NA
CDR3aa: CASSQGLQGGNTIYF
CDR3nt: TGCGCCAGCAGCCAAGGTCTTCAGGGTGGAAACACCATATATTTT

j_gene: TRBJ2-1
abundance: NA
v_gene: TRBV5-1
d_gene: TRBD2
CDR3aa: CASSRVIGTRNNEQFF
CDR3nt: TGCGCCAGCAGCCGGGTAATAGGGACTAGGAACAATGAGCAGTTCTTC

j_gene: TRBJ2-6
abundance: NA
v_gene: TRBV7-9
d_gene: NA
CDR3aa: CASSFRAGTYSGANVLTF
CDR3nt: TGTGCCAGCAGCTTTAGGGCAGGGACTTACTCTGGGGCCAACGTCCTGACTTTC

j_gene: TRBJ2-3
abundance: NA
v_gene: TRBV19
d_gene: TRBD2
CDR3aa: CASSGTSGGRDTQYF
CDR3nt: TGTGCCAGTAGTGGGACTAGCGGGGGCCGAGATACGCAGTATTTT

j_gene: TRBJ1-4
abundance: NA
v_gene: TRBV11-2
d_gene: TRBD1
CDR3aa: CASSFSPGTGNEKLFF
CDR3nt: TGTGCCAGCAGCTTTAGCCCCGGGACAGGGAATGAAAAACTGTTTTTT

j_gene: TRBJ2-1
abundance: many
v_gene: TRBV11-2
d_gene: TRBD2
CDR3aa: CASSQRLAGGSSYNEQFF
CDR3nt: TGTGCCAGCAGCCAACGACTAGCGGGGGGCAGCTCCTACAATGAGCAGTTCTTC

j_gene: TRBJ1-2
abundance: few
v_gene: TRBV12-3/TRBV12-4
d_gene: TRBD1
CDR3aa: CAVDRSPFYGYTF
CDR3nt: TGTGCTGTGGACAGGAGTCCCTTCTATGGCTACACCTTC

j_gene: TRBJ2-7
abundance: many
v_gene: TRBV28
d_gene: TRBD1
CDR3aa: CASRDWDSSYEQYF
CDR3nt: TGTGCCAGCAGGGATTGGGACAGCTCCTACGAGCAGTACTTC

j_gene: TRBJ2-3
abundance: few
v_gene: TRBV20-1
d_gene: NA
CDR3aa: CSARAGEGWADTQYF
CDR3nt: TGCAGTGCTAGAGCCGGAGAGGGGTGGGCAGATACGCAGTATTTT

j_gene: TRBJ2-7
abundance: many
v_gene: TRBV20-1
d_gene: TRBD1
CDR3aa: CSVQMTGGNEQYF
CDR3nt: TGCAGTGTCCAGATGACAGGGGGCAACGAGCAGTACTTC

j_gene: TRBJ2-3
abundance: NA
v_gene: TRBV10-1
d_gene: NA
CDR3aa: CASSEGTDTQYF
CDR3nt: TGCGCCAGCAGTGAGGGCACAGATACGCAGTATTTT

j_gene: TRBJ2-1
abundance: many
v_gene: TRBV2
d_gene: TRBD2
CDR3aa: CASSETPAGGRDEQFF
CDR3nt: TGTGCCAGCAGTGAAACCCCGGCGGGGGGGCGAGATGAGCAGTTCTTC

j_gene: TRBJ1-6
abundance: many
v_gene: TRBV9
d_gene: NA
CDR3aa: CASSVELGRNSPLHF
CDR3nt: TGTGCCAGCAGCGTAGAGCTGGGGAGGAATTCACCCCTCCACTTT

j_gene: TRBJ2-7
abundance: NA
v_gene: TRBV5-6
d_gene: TRBD2
CDR3aa: CASSEGLAGENYEQYF
CDR3nt: TGTGCCAGCAGCGAAGGACTAGCGGGGGAGAACTACGAGCAGTACTTC

j_gene: TRBJ1-1
abundance: few
v_gene: TRBV5-1
d_gene: TRBD1
CDR3aa: CASSYRGPVTEAFF
CDR3nt: TGCGCCAGCAGTTACAGGGGGCCGGTCACTGAAGCTTTCTTT

j_gene: TRBJ1-1
abundance: many
v_gene: TRBV30
d_gene: TRBD1
CDR3aa: CAWRGQSGLIAAEAFF
CDR3nt: TGTGCCTGGAGGGGACAGTCGGGCCTGATCGCAGCTGAAGCTTTCTTT

j_gene: TRBJ2-7
abundance: NA
v_gene: TRBV20-1
d_gene: NA
CDR3aa: CSARTSTYEQYF
CDR3nt: TGCAGTGCTAGGACGTCGACCTACGAGCAGTACTTC

j_gene: TRBJ2-6
abundance: NA
v_gene: TRBV6-2/TRBV6-3
d_gene: NA
CDR3aa: CASRDRLSGANVLTF
CDR3nt: TGTGCCAGCAGAGACCGACTCTCTGGGGCCAACGTCCTGACTTTC

j_gene: TRBJ2-7
abundance: NA
v_gene: TRBV30
d_gene: NA
CDR3aa: CAGTDGSSYEQYF
CDR3nt: TGTGCCGGAACGGACGGGAGTTCCTACGAGCAGTACTTC

j_gene: TRBJ1-2
abundance: many
v_gene: TRBV6-2/TRBV6-3
d_gene: NA
CDR3aa: CASSYQDGYGYTF
CDR3nt: TGTGCCAGCAGTTATCAGGACGGCTATGGCTACACCTTC

j_gene: TRBJ1-2
abundance: few
v_gene: TRBV29-1
d_gene: NA
CDR3aa: CSVEGPTAYGYTF
CDR3nt: TGCAGCGTTGAAGGCCCCACAGCCTATGGCTACACCTTC

j_gene: TRBJ2-1
abundance: NA
v_gene: TRBV7-3
d_gene: NA
CDR3aa: CASSFSGDQQFF
CDR3nt: TGTGCCAGCAGCTTTTCAGGGGATCAGCAGTTCTTC

j_gene: TRBJ2-3
abundance: many
v_gene: TRBV28
d_gene: NA
CDR3aa: CASSFRGSVTDTQYF
CDR3nt: TGTGCCAGCAGTTTCCGAGGCTCCGTAACAGATACGCAGTATTTT

j_gene: TRBJ2-7
abundance: many
v_gene: TRBV11-2
d_gene: NA
CDR3aa: CASSLFYEQYF
CDR3nt: TGTGCCAGCAGCCTATTCTACGAGCAGTACTTC

j_gene: TRBJ1-1
abundance: NA
v_gene: TRBV2
d_gene: NA
CDR3aa: CASIKGGGGRNTEAFF
CDR3nt: TGTGCCAGCATAAAAGGGGGGGGGGGGAGGAACACTGAAGCTTTCTTT